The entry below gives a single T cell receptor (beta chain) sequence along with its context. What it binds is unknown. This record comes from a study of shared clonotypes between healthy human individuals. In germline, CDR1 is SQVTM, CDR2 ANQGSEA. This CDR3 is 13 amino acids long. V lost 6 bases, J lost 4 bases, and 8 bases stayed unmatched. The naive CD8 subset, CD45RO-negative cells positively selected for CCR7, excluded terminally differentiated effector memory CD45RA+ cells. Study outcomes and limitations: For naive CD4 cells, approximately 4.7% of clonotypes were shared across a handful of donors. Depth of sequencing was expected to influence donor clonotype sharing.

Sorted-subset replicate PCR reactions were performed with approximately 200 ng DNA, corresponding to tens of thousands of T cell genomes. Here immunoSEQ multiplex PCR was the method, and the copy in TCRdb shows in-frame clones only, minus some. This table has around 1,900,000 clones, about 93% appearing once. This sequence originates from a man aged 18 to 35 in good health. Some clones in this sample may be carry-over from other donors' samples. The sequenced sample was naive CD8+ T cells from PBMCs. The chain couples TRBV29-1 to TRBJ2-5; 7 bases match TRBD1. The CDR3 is CSVPTGALETQYF. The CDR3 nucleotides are TGCAGCGTCCCAACAGGGGCCCTAGAGACCCAGTACTTC.